This T cell receptor beta chain emerged from a study of shared clonotypes between healthy human individuals. Some clones are missing from TCRdb's copy, which holds only in-frame ones; the method was immunoSEQ multiplex PCR. The sample consists of roughly 2 million clones, roughly 95% of them appearing once. Germline V gives CDR1 WNHNN, CDR2 SYGVQD (reference sequence). The germline V and J ends were trimmed by 2 bases and 2 bases, with 9 bases remaining between them. The CDR3 runs 14 residues. This chain connects TRBV10-1 to TRBJ2-5; D is undetermined. The sample comprised naive CD4+ T cells sorted from blood. Subset noted: CD45RA+ positively selected. This clonotype was obtained from a young man in good health. CDR3: CASSEGRSQETQYF. The CDR3 bases are TGCGCCAGCAGTGAGGGCAGATCTCAAGAGACCCAGTACTTC.